This paragraph covers one TCR beta chain sequence. The data are from a study of blood T cell repertoires in COVID-19. Across the study: PBMCs, B-cell-depleted T cells, or T cells provided the cDNA or gDNA that made up the material.

CDR1 and CDR2 from the germline V gene are SGHKS and YYEKEE (reference sequence). V shed 4 bases and J shed 7 bases, with 18 bases lying between them. The CDR3 contains 15 residues. In the original processing: Amplification of reference gene primers provided the estimated nucleated cell counts. Sequenced by immunoSEQ multiplex PCR; TCRdb stores in-frame clones only, minus some. V and J calls and clone size are given by that table; D and trimming were obtained from the DNA. The sample has approximately 83,000 clones, 88% seen once. Sample: peripheral blood. The J gene is TRBJ2-1, the V gene TRBV5-5, with D perhaps TRBD2 (5 bases). The receptor's source is a man in his 70s with acute or convalescent COVID-19. The CDR3 protein is CASSQRTGSWNEQFF. CDR3 coding DNA: TGTGCCAGCAGCCAGAGGACTGGTTCATGGAATGAGCAGTTCTTC.